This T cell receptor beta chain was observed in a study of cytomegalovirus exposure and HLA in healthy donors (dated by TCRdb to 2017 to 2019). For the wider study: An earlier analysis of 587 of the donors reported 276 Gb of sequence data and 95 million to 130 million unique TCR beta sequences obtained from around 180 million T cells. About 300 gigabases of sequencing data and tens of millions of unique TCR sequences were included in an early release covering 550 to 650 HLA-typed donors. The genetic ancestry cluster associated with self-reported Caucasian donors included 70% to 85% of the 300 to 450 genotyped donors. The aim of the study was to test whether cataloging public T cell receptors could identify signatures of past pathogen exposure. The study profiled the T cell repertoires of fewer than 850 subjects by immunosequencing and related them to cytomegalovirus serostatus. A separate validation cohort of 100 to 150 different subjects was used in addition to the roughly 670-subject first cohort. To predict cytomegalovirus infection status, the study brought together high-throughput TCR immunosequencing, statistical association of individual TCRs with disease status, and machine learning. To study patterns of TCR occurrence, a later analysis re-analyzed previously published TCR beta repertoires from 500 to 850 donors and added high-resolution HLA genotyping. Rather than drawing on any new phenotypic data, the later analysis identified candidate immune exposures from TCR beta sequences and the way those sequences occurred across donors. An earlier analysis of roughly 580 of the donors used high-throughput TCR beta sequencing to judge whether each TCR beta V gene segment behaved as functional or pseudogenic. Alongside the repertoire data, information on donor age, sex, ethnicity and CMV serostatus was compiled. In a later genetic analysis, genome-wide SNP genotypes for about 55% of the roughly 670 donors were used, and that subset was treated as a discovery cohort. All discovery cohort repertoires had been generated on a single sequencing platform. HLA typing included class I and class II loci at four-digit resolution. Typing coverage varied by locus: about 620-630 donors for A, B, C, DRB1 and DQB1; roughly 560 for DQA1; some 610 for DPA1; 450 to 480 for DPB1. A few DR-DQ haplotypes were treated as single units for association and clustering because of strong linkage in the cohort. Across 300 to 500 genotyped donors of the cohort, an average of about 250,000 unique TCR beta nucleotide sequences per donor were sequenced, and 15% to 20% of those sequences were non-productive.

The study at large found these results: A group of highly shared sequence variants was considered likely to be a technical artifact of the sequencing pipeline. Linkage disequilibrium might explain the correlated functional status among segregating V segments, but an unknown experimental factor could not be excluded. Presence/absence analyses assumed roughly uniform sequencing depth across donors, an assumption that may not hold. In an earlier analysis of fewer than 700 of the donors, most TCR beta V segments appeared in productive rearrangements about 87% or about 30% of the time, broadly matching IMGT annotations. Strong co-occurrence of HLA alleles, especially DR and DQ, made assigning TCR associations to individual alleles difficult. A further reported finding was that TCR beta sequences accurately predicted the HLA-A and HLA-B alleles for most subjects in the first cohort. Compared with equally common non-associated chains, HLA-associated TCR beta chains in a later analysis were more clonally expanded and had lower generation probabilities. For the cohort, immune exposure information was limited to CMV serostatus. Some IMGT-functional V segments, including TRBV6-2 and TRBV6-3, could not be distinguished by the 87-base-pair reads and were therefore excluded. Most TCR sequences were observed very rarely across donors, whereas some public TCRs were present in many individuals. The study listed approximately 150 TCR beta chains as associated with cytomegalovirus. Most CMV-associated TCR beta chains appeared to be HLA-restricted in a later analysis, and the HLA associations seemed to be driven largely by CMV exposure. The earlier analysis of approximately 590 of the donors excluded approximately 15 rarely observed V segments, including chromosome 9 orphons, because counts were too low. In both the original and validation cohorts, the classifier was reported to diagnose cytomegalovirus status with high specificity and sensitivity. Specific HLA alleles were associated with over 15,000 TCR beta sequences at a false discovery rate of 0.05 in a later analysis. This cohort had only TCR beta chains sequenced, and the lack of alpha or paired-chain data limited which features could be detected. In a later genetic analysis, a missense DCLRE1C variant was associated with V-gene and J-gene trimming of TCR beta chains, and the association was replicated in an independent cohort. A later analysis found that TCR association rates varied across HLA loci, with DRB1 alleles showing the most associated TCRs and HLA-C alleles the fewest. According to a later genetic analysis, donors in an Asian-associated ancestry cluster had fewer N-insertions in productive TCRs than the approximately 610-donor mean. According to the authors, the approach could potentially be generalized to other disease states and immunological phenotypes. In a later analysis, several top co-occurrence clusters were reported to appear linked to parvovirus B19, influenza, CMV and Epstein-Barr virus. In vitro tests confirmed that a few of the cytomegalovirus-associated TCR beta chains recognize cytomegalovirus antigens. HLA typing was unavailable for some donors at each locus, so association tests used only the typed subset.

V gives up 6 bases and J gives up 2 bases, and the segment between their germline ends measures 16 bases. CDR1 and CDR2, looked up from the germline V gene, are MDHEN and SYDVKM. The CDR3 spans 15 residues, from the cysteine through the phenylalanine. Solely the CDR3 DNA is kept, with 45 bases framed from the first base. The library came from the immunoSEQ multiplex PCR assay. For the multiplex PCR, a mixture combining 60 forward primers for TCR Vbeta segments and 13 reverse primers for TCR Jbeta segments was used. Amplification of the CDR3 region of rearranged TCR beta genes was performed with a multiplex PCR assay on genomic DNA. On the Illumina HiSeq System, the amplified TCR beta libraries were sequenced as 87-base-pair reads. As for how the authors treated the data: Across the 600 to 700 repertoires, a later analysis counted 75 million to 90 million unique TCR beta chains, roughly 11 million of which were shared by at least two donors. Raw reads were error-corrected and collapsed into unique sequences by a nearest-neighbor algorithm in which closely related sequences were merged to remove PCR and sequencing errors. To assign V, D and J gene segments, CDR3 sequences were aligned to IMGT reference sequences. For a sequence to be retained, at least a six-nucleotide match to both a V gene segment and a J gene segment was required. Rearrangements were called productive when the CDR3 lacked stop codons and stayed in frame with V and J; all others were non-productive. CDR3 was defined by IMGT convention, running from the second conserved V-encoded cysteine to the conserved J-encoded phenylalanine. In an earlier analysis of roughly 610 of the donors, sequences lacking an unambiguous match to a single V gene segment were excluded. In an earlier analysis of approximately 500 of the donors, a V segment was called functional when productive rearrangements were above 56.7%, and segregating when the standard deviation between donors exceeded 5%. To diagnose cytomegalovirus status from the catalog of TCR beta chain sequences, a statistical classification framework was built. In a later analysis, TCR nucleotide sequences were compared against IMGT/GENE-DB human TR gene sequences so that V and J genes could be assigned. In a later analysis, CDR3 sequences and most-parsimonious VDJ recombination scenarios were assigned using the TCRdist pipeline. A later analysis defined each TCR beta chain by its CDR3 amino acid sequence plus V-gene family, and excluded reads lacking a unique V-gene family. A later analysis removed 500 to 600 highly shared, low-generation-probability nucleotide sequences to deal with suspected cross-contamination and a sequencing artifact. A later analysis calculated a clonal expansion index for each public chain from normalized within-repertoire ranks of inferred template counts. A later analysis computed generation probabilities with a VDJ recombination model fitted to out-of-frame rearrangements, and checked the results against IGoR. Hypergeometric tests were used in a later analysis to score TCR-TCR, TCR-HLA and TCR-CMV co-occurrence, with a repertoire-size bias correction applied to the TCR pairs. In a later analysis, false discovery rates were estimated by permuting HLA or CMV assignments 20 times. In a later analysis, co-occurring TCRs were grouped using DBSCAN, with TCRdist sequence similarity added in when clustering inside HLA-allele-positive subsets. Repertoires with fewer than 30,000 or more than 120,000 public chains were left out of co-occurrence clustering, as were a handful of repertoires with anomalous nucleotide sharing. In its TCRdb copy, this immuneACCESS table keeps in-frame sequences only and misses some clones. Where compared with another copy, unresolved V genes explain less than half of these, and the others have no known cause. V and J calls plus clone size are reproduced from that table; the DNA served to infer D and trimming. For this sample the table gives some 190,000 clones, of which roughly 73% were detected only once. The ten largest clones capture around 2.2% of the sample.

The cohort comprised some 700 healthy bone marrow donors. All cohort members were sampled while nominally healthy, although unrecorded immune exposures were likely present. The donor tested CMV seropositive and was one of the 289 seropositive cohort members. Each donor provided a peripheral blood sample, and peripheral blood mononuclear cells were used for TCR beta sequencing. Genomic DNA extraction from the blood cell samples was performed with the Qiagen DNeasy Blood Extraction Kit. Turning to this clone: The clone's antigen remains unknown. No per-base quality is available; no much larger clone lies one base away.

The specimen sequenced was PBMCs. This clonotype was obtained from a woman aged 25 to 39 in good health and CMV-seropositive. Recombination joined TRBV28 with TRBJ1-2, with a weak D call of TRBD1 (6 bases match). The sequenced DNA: TGTGCCAGCAGCCATGGGATCGGGACAAACTATGGCTACACCTTC. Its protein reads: CASSHGIGTNYGYTF.